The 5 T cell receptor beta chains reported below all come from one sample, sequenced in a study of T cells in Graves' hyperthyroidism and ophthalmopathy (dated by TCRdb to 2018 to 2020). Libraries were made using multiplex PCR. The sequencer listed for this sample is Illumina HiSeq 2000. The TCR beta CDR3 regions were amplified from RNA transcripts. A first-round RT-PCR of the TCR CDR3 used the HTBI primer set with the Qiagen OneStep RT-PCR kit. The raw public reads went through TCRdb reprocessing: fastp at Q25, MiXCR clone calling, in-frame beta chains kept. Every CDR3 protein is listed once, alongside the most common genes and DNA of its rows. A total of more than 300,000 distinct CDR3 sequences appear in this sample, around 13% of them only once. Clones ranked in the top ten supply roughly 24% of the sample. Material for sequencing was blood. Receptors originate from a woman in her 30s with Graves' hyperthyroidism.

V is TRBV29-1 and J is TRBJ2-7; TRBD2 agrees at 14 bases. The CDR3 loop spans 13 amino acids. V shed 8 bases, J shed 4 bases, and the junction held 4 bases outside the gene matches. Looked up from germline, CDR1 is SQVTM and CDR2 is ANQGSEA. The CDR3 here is CSTRLAGGYEQYF. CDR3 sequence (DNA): TGCAGCACCCGACTAGCGGGAGGGTACGAGCAGTACTTC.

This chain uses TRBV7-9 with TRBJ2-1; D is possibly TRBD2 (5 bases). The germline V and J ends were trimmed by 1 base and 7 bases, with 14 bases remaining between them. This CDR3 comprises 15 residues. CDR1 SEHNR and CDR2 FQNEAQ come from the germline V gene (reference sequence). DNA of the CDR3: TGTGCCAGCAGCTTAGGGCGTGGCACGGGGAATGAGCAGTTCTTC. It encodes CASSLGRGTGNEQFF.

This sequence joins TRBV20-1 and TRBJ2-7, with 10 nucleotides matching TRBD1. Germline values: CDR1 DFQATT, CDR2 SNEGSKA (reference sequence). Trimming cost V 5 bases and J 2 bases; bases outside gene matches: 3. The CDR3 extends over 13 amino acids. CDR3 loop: CSADDRGPYEQYF. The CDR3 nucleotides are TGCAGTGCTGATGACAGGGGGCCCTACGAGCAGTACTTC.

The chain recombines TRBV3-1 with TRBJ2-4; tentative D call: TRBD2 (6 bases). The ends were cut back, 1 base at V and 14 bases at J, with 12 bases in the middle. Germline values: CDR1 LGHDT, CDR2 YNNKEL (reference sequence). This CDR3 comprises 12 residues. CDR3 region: CASSQGDWGKYF. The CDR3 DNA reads TGTGCCAGCAGCCAAGGGGACTGGGGCAAGTACTTC.

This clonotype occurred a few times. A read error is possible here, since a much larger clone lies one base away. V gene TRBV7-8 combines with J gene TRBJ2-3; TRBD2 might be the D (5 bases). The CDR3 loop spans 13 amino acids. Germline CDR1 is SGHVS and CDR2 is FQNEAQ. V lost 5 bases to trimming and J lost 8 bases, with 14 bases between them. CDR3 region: CASSIEGRRTQYF. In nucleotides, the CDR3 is TGTGCCAGCAGCATAGAGGGCCGGCGTACGCAGTATTTT.